This T cell receptor (beta chain) was found in a study of T cells after yellow fever vaccination. Study-wide results and caveats: Most primary-vaccination clones recurred post-booster (around 95% CD4, around 90% CD8).

The study made its TCR cDNA through 5'RACE template switching. That step introduced a universal primer site along with UMIs. TCRdb re-derived calls from the 5' RACE reads in MiXCR, one entry per CDR3 protein. The sample contains around 400,000 distinct CDR3 sequences, more than 9% of which appear only once. About this clonotype itself: The antigen remains unidentified.

CDR3 size: 17 residues. V lost 4 bases and J 1 base, leaving 18 bases between the germline ends. From germline, CDR1 is SGDLS and CDR2 YYNGEE. The sequence derives from a man younger than 35 who received the YFV17D yellow fever vaccine. The chain couples TRBV9 to TRBJ2-1; D call uncertain. This specimen was PBMCs, taken on the day of the first yellow fever vaccination. The chain's CDR3 is CASSLSIDSQSYNEQFF. Written as DNA, the CDR3 is TGTGCCAGCAGCCTCTCCATCGATAGTCAATCCTACAATGAGCAGTTCTTC.